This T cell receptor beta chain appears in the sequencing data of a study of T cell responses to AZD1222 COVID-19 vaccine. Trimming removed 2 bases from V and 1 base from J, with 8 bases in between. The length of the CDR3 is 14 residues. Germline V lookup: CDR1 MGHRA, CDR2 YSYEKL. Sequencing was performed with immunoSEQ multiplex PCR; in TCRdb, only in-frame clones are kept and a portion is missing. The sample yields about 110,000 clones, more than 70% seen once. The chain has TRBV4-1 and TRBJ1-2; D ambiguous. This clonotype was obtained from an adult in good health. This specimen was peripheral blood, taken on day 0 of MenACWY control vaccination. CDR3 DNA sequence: TGCGCCAGCAGCCAAAGGGAAATTAACTATGGCTACACCTTC. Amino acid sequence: CASSQREINYGYTF.